A selection of T cell receptor beta chains follows, all from one sample in a study of cytomegalovirus exposure and HLA in healthy donors. Profiled with immunoSEQ multiplex PCR; TCRdb holds only in-frame clones, not every one. The profile covers about 140,000 clones, with over 80% appearing a single time and 1.2% taken by the ten largest. The specimen was PBMCs. All receptors derive from a female donor in good health and CMV-seronegative. Each CDR3 is given with its conserved first and last residue. The order of the fields is CDR3 DNA, CDR3 protein, CDR3 length, V gene, clone size, J gene, D gene. The D gene is left open where the match is weak. Only some rows state a clone size, as once, few, many or a class for expanded clones.

TGTGCCAGCACTATGGACAGGGGGGTAGTTTACGAGCAGTACTTC,CASTMDRGVVYEQYF,15,TRBV28,NA,TRBJ2-7,TRBD1
TGTGCCAGCAGTTTACAGGGGACCACTAATGAAAAACTGTTTTTT,CASSLQGTTNEKLFF,15,TRBV28,once,TRBJ1-4,NA
TGTGCCAGCACCACTCCCGGGGACAGCTTCTCTGGAAACACCATATATTTT,CASTTPGDSFSGNTIYF,17,TRBV7-9,NA,TRBJ1-3,TRBD1
TGTGCCAGCAGCCCCCAGCGGGAGGCAGGAGAGACCCAGTACTTC,CASSPQREAGETQYF,15,TRBV5-4,NA,TRBJ2-5,TRBD2
TGTGCCAGCAGTGATAGCGTGTGGGAATCCAATGAGCAGTTCTTC,CASSDSVWESNEQFF,15,TRBV6-4,NA,TRBJ2-1,NA
TGTGCCAGCAGTTCGACGTTAGCGGGAGGGGCCGAGCAGTACTTC,CASSSTLAGGAEQYF,15,TRBV27,NA,TRBJ2-7,TRBD2
TGTGCCAGCAGACCAGCCAATGCCAAACAGGGGCGAAGGAACACTGAAGCTTTCTTT,CASRPANAKQGRRNTEAFF,19,TRBV19,NA,TRBJ1-1,TRBD1
TGTGCCAGCAACTGGGGAGGACAGGACGATTCACCCCTCCACTTT,CASNWGGQDDSPLHF,15,TRBV5-6,NA,TRBJ1-6,TRBD1
TGCGCCAGCAGCCAGTTCGAGGGCTACGAGCAGTACTTC,CASSQFEGYEQYF,13,TRBV4-1,NA,TRBJ2-7,NA
TGTGCCAGCAGTGAAAGCGTGGCGACAGGGTTTAATGAAAAACTGTTTTTT,CASSESVATGFNEKLFF,17,TRBV6-1,few,TRBJ1-4,TRBD1
TGCGCCAGCAGCTTGGCGCTAGCGGGAGCTCAGGAGCAGTACTTC,CASSLALAGAQEQYF,15,TRBV5-1,NA,TRBJ2-7,TRBD2
TGTGCCAGCAGTTCTAGCGGGAAGGAGATCGGGGAGCTGTTTTTT,CASSSSGKEIGELFF,15,TRBV28,NA,TRBJ2-2,TRBD2
TGTGCCAGTAGTGAGGGACTAGCGGGAGAGTACGAGCAGTACTTC,CASSEGLAGEYEQYF,15,TRBV19,NA,TRBJ2-7,TRBD2
TGCAGCGTCGTATCCGGACAGAATCCCTACGAGCAGTACTTC,CSVVSGQNPYEQYF,14,TRBV29-1,NA,TRBJ2-7,NA
TGCAGCGTTGAAGGGACTGGGGAGGGCTATGGCTACACCTTC,CSVEGTGEGYGYTF,14,TRBV29-1,NA,TRBJ1-2,NA
TGCGCCAGCAGCCCCAATCGGGGTTCCTATGGCTACACCTTC,CASSPNRGSYGYTF,14,TRBV4-1,few,TRBJ1-2,NA
TGTGCCAGCACCGACAGTCCTTTAAGCAATGAGCAGTTCTTC,CASTDSPLSNEQFF,14,TRBV2,NA,TRBJ2-1,NA
TGCAGCGCCAGTGAGGGCCCCAACGAGCAGTTCTTC,CSASEGPNEQFF,12,TRBV29-1,NA,TRBJ2-1,NA
TGTGCCAGCAGCCAGGGAAATCAGCCCCAGCATTTT,CASSQGNQPQHF,12,TRBV5-6,NA,TRBJ1-5,NA
TGTGCCAGTGCACAAACGAACACTGAAGCTTTCTTT,CASAQTNTEAFF,12,TRBV28,NA,TRBJ1-1,NA
TGCGCCAGCAGCCATATGGAGGGAGTGCAGTACTTC,CASSHMEGVQYF,12,TRBV4-1,NA,TRBJ2-7,NA
TGCGCCAGCAGCAACCGGGACAGCTACAATGAGCAGTTCTTC,CASSNRDSYNEQFF,14,TRBV5-1,NA,TRBJ2-1,TRBD1
TGTGCCAGCAGTTTCAGGCAGAACTACGAGCAGTACTTC,CASSFRQNYEQYF,13,TRBV28,NA,TRBJ2-7,NA
TGTGCCAGCAGAGCTAGCCTCACGGGTGAGCAGTACTTC,CASRASLTGEQYF,13,TRBV27,NA,TRBJ2-7,NA
TGTGCCAGCAGGACAGGGGCCTATGGCTACACCTTC,CASRTGAYGYTF,12,TRBV2,NA,TRBJ1-2,TRBD1
TGTGCCAGCAAGAACCGGGGAAGTGAAAAACTGTTTTTT,CASKNRGSEKLFF,13,TRBV28,NA,TRBJ1-4,NA
TGTGCCAGCAGTTACGTAATACGCACTAGTACCGGGGAGCTGTTTTTT,CASSYVIRTSTGELFF,16,TRBV6-5,NA,TRBJ2-2,NA
TGTGCCTGGAGTGTTGGGACTACCCAAGAGACCCAGTACTTC,CAWSVGTTQETQYF,14,TRBV30,NA,TRBJ2-5,TRBD2
TGTGCCACCAGCAGAGTCTCGGGGATAAGAACAGATACGCAGTATTTT,CATSRVSGIRTDTQYF,16,TRBV15,once,TRBJ2-3,NA
TGCAGCGTTGACCTAGCGGGAGAGATCCACGAGCAGTACTTC,CSVDLAGEIHEQYF,14,TRBV29-1,NA,TRBJ2-7,TRBD2
TGCGCCAGCAGCCAAGTTATGCTAGCGGGGTCCCAAGAGACCCAGTACTTC,CASSQVMLAGSQETQYF,17,TRBV4-1,NA,TRBJ2-5,TRBD2
TGTGCCATCCTGACAGGGGCCGAGGGGAACACTGAAGCTTTCTTT,CAILTGAEGNTEAFF,15,TRBV28,once,TRBJ1-1,TRBD1
TGTGCCAGCAGCCACCGGGACAGCCCCTACAATGAGCAGTTCTTC,CASSHRDSPYNEQFF,15,TRBV7-9,NA,TRBJ2-1,TRBD1
TGTGCCAGTAGGCCACCGGGACAGCCGAATGAAAAACTGTTTTTT,CASRPPGQPNEKLFF,15,TRBV19,NA,TRBJ1-4,TRBD1
TGTGCCAGCGAAGAGACAGGGGGAGAGACCCAGTACTTC,CASEETGGETQYF,13,TRBV6-1,once,TRBJ2-5,TRBD1
TGTGCCAGCACCCGGACAGGCGACCTTACCTACGAGCAGTACTTC,CASTRTGDLTYEQYF,15,TRBV6-5,NA,TRBJ2-7,TRBD1
TGTGCCAGCAGGACCACAGGGTCGCGCGAGCAGTACTTC,CASRTTGSREQYF,13,TRBV28,NA,TRBJ2-7,NA
TGTGCCAGCAGCTTAGCCGTCCAGTCCTACAATGAGCAGTTCTTC,CASSLAVQSYNEQFF,15,TRBV7-2,NA,TRBJ2-1,NA
TGTGCCAGTAGTATCGGCGGTGGCTACACCTTC,CASSIGGGYTF,11,TRBV19,few,TRBJ1-2,NA
TGCGCCAGCAGCCTTTCGGGGGTGGGCTCTGGAAACACCATATATTTT,CASSLSGVGSGNTIYF,16,TRBV4-1,NA,TRBJ1-3,NA
TGTGCCAGCAGTGAAGGCCGGGACAGATATAGACCCCAGCATTTT,CASSEGRDRYRPQHF,15,TRBV6-1,NA,TRBJ1-5,TRBD1
TGTGCCAGCTCACCGGGACAGAACTACGAGCAGTACTTC,CASSPGQNYEQYF,13,TRBV18,NA,TRBJ2-7,TRBD1
TGTGCCAGCAGCGAAGGGGGCCGAAGCACTGAAGCTTTCTTT,CASSEGGRSTEAFF,14,TRBV9,NA,TRBJ1-1,TRBD1
TGTGCCAGCAGCTTGGAATGGGGCGCGGACAATCAGCCCCAGCATTTT,CASSLEWGADNQPQHF,16,TRBV5-8,once,TRBJ1-5,NA
TGCGCCAGCAGCCAGGGTTGGAGCGAGCAGTACTTC,CASSQGWSEQYF,12,TRBV4-1,NA,TRBJ2-7,NA
TGCGCCAGCAGTACCGGGAACTCTGGAAACACCATATATTTT,CASSTGNSGNTIYF,14,TRBV10-1,NA,TRBJ1-3,NA
TGTGCCAGCAGTTGGGATAGCGGGAGCGATGAGCAGTTCTTC,CASSWDSGSDEQFF,14,TRBV28,NA,TRBJ2-1,TRBD2
TGTGCCAGCAGAAAGGGGATAGGTGAGCAGTTCTTC,CASRKGIGEQFF,12,TRBV7-2,NA,TRBJ2-1,NA
TGTGCCAGCAGTTCCACATCCCCCAACTCCTACAATGAGCAGTTCTTC,CASSSTSPNSYNEQFF,16,TRBV6-5,NA,TRBJ2-1,NA
TGTGCCAGCAGTCCTAACTATCTAGCGGGAGGTGCCCACGAGCAGTACTTC,CASSPNYLAGGAHEQYF,17,TRBV4-2,NA,TRBJ2-7,TRBD2
TGTGCCAGCGGCAAAGAGACCCAGTACTTC,CASGKETQYF,10,TRBV28,NA,TRBJ2-5,NA
TGTGCCAGCAGCTCAATGACAGGGTCCTCCTACGAGCAGTACTTC,CASSSMTGSSYEQYF,15,TRBV5-4,NA,TRBJ2-7,TRBD1
TGTGCCAGCAGCGTGAATCGGGACAGAAGATTCGGAAACACCATATATTTT,CASSVNRDRRFGNTIYF,17,TRBV9,NA,TRBJ1-3,TRBD1
TGTGCCAGCAGTTTAGGGGGGGGCGGACAAGAGACCCAGTACTTC,CASSLGGGGQETQYF,15,TRBV27,NA,TRBJ2-5,NA
TGTGCCAGCAGCGTAGGGACTAGCGGGAGCCAAGAGACCCAGTACTTC,CASSVGTSGSQETQYF,16,TRBV9,NA,TRBJ2-5,TRBD2
TGTGCCAGCCAACAGGGGGGCGGCAATCAGCCCCAGCATTTT,CASQQGGGNQPQHF,14,TRBV18,NA,TRBJ1-5,TRBD1
TGCGCCAGCAGCCAAGGCGGCAGGGGTGGCCAAGAGACCCAGTACTTC,CASSQGGRGGQETQYF,16,TRBV4-1,NA,TRBJ2-5,NA
TGCGCCAGCAGCTTGACAGGGGACAATCAGCCCCAGCATTTT,CASSLTGDNQPQHF,14,TRBV5-1,NA,TRBJ1-5,TRBD1